This entry is about one T cell receptor beta chain. Assay: immunoSEQ multiplex PCR; the TCRdb copy retains only in-frame clones and omits some. The sample carries 80,000 to 90,000 clones, about 85% recorded once. The V end was cut by 3 bases, the J end by 2 bases, with 11 bases between. The CDR3 consists of 15 residues. The germline gives CDR1 MDHEN, CDR2 SYDVKM. This sample was taken from a study of blood T cell repertoires in COVID-19. Study-wide background: T cells, B-cell-depleted T cells, or PBMCs supplied cDNA or gDNA.

This receptor was identified in a woman aged 70-85 years with acute or convalescent COVID-19. Specimen: peripheral blood. This rearrangement joins TRBV28 to TRBJ1-5; a possible D gene is TRBD1 (6 bases). CDR3: CASSLSRGGNQPQHF. CDR3 nucleotides: TGTGCCAGCAGTTTGTCCAGGGGAGGCAATCAGCCCCAGCATTTT.